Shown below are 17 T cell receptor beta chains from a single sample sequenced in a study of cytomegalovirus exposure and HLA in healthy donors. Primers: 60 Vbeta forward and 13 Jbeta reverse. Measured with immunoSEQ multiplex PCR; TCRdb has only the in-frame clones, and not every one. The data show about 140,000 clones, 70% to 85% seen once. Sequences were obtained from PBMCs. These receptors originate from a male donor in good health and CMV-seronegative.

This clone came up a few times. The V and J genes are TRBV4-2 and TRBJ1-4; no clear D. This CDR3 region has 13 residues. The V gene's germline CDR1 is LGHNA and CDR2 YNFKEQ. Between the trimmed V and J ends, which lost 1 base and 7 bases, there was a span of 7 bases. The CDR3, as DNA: TGTGCCAGCAGCCAAGTCCACACTGAAAAACTGTTTTTT. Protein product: CASSQVHTEKLFF.

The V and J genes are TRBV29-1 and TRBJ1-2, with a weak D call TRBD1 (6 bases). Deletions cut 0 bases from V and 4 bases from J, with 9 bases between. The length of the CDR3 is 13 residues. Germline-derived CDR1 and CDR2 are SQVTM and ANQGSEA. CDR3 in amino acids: CSVEDPGAYGYTF. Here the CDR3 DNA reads TGCAGCGTTGAAGATCCAGGGGCCTATGGCTACACCTTC.

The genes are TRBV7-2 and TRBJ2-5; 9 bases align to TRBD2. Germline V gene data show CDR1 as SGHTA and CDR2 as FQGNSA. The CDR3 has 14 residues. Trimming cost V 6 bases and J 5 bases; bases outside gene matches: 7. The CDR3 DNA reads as TGTGCCAGCAGGGTAGCGGGAGCCGATGAGACCCAGTACTTC. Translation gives CASRVAGADETQYF.

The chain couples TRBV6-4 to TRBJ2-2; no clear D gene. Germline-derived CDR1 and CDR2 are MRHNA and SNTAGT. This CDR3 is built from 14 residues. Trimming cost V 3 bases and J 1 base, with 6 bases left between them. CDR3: CASSESQNTGELFF. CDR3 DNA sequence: TGTGCCAGCAGTGAAAGCCAGAACACCGGGGAGCTGTTTTTT.

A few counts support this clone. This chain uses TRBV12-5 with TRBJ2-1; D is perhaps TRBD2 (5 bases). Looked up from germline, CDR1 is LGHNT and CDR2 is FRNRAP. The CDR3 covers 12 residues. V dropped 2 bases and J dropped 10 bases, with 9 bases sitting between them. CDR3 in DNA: TGTGCTAGTGGTTTGCCCACTAGGGAGCAGTTCTTC. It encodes CASGLPTREQFF.

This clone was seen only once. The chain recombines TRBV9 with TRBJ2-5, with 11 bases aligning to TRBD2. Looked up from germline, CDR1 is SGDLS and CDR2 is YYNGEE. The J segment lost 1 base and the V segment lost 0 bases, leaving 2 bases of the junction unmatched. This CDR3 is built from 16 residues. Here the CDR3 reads CASSVAGTSGQETQYF. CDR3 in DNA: TGTGCCAGCAGCGTAGCTGGGACTAGCGGCCAAGAGACCCAGTACTTC.

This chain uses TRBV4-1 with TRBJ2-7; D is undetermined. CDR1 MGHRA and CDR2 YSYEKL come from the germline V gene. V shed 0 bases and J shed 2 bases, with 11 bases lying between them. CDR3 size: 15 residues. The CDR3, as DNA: TGCGCCAGCAGCCAAGATGAGAACAGAGCCTACGAGCAGTACTTC. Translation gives CASSQDENRAYEQYF.

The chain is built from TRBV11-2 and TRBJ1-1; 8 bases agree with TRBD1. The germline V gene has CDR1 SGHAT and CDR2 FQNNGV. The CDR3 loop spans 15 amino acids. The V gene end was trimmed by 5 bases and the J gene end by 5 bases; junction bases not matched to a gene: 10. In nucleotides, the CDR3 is TGTGCCAGCAGCCCCCGGACAGGGAGTTTTACTGAAGCTTTCTTT. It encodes CASSPRTGSFTEAFF.

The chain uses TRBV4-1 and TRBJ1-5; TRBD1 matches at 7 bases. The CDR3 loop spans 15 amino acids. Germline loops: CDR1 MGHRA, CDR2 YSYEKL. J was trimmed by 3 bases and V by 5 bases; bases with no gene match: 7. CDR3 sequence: CASSGRTGLNQPQHF. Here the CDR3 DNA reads TGCGCCAGCAGCGGGCGGACAGGTCTCAATCAGCCCCAGCATTTT.

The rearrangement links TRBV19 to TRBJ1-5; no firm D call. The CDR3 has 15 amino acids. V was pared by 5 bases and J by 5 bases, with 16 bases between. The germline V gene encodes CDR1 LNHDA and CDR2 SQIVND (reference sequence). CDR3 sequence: CASSPAAVEYQPQHF. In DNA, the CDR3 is TGTGCCAGTAGTCCCGCTGCGGTAGAGTATCAGCCCCAGCATTTT.

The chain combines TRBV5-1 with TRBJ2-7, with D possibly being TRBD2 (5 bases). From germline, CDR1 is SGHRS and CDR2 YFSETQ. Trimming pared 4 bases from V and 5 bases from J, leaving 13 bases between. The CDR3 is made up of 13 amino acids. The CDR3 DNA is TGCGCCAGCAGCCCGGCGCCGGGGAACGAGCAGTACTTC. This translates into CASSPAPGNEQYF.

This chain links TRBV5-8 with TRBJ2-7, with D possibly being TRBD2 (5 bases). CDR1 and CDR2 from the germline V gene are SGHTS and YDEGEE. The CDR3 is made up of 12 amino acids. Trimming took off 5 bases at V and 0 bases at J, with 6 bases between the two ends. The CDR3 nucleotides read TGTGCCAGCAGGGGGAGCTCCTACGAGCAGTACTTC. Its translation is CASRGSSYEQYF.

The CDR3 DNA reads TGTGCCAGCAGTTGGGGGGGTATGAACACTGAAGCTTTCTTT. Encoded protein: CASSWGGMNTEAFF. The genes are TRBV27 and TRBJ1-1; weak D call: TRBD1 (5 bases). The CDR3 totals 14 residues. Trimming pared 4 bases from V and 0 bases from J, leaving 9 bases between. Germline assignment: CDR1 MNHEY and CDR2 SMNVEV (reference sequence).

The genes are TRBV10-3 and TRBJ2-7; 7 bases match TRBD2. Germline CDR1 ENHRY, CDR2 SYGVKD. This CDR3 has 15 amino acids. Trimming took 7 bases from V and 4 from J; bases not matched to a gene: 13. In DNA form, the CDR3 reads TGTGCCATCACCTCGGGGGAGGGACCCTCTTACGAGCAGTACTTC. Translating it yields CAITSGEGPSYEQYF.

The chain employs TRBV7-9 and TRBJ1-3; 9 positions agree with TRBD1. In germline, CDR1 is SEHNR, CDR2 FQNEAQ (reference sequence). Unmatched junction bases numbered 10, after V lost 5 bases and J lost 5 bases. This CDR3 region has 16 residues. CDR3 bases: TGTGCCAGCAGCCAAAATACCGGGACAGGGAGAAACACCATATATTTT. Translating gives CASSQNTGTGRNTIYF.

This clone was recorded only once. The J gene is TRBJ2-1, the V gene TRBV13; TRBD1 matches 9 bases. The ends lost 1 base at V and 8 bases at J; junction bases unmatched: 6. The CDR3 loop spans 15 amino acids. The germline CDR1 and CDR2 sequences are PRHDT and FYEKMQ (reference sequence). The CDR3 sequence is CASSLAGQGFYEQFF. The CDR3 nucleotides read TGTGCCAGCAGCTTAGCGGGACAGGGTTTCTATGAGCAGTTCTTC. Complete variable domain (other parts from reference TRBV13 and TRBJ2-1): AAGVIQSPRHLIKEKRETATLKCYPIPRHDTVYWYQQGPGQDPQFLISFYEKMQSDKGSIPDRFSAQQFSDYHSELNMSSLELGDSALYFCASSLAGQGFYEQFFGPGTRLTVL.

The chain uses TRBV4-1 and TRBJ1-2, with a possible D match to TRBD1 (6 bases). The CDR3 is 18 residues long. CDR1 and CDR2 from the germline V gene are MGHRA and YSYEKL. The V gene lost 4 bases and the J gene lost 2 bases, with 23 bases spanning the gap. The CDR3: CASSLRHGGALLNYGYTF. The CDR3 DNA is TGCGCCAGCAGCCTCCGACATGGGGGGGCCCTACTAAACTATGGCTACACCTTC.